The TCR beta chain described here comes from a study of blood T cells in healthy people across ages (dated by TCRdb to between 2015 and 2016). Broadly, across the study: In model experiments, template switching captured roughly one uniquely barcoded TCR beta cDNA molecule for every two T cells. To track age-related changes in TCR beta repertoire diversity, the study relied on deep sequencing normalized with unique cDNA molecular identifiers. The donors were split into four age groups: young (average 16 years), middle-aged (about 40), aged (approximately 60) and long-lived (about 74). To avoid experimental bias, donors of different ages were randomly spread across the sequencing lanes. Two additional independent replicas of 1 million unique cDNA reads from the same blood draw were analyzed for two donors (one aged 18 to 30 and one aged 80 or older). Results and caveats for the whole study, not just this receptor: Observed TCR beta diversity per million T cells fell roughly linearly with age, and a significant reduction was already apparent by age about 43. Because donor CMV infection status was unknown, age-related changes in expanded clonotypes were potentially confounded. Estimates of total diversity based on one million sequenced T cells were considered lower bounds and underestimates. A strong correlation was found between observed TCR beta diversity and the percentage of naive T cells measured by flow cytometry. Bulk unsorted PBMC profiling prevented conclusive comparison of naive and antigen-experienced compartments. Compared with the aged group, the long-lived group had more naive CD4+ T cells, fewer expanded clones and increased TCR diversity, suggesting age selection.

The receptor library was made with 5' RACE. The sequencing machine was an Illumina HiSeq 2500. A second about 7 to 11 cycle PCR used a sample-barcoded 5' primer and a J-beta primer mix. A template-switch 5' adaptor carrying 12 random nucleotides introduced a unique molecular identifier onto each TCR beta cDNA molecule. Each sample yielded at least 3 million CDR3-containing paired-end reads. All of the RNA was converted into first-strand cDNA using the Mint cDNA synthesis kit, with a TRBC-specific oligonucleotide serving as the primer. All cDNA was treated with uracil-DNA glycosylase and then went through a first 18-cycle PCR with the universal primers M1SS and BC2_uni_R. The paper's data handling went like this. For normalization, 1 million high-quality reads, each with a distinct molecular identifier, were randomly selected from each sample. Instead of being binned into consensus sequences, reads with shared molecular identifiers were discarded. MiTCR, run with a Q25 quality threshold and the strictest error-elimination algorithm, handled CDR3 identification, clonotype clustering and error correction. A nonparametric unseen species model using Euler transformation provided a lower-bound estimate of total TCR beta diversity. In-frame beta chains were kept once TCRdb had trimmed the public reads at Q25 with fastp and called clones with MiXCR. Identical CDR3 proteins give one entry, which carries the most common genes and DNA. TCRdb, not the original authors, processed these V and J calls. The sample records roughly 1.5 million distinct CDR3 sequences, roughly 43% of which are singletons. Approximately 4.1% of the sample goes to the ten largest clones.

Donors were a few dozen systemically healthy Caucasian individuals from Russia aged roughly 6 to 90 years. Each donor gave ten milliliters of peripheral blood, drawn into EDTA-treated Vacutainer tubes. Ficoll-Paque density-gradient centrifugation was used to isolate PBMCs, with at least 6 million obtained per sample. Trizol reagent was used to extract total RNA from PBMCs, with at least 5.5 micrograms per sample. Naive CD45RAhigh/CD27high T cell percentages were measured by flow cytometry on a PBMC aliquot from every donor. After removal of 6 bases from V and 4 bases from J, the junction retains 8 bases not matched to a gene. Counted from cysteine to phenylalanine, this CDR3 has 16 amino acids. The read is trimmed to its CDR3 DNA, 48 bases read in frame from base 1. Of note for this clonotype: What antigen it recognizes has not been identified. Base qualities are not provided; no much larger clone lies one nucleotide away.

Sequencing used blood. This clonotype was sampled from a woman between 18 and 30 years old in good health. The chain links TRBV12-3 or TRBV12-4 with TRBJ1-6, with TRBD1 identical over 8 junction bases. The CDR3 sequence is CASRSTGGPYNSPLHF. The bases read TGTGCCAGCAGATCTACAGGGGGTCCATATAATTCACCCCTCCACTTT.